This T cell receptor (beta chain) was documented in a study of blood T cells in healthy people across ages. A J-beta primer mix and a sample-barcoded 5' primer were used in a second PCR of about 7 to 12 cycles. TCRdb reprocessed the 5' RACE reads via MiXCR and lists one record per CDR3 protein. The repertoire holds around 1.5 million distinct CDR3 sequences, roughly 64% seen once, with 5% to 7% in the top ten. Trimming at V came to 3 bases and at J to 5 bases, leaving 4 bases not matched to a gene. This CDR3 contains 15 residues. The V gene's germline CDR1 is DFQATT and CDR2 SNEGSKA (reference sequence).

Sample: blood. The TCR was taken from a man younger than 35 in good health. J is TRBJ2-1 and V is TRBV20-1; 13 bases are a match to TRBD2. The DNA for the CDR3 is TGCAGTGCTAGGACTAGCGGGGGGCTTAACAATGAGCAGTTCTTC. Protein product: CSARTSGGLNNEQFF.